This entry lists 7 T cell receptor beta chains sequenced from one sample in a study of vaccination effects on CD4 cells after COVID-19. Sequenced by immunoSEQ multiplex PCR; TCRdb stores in-frame clones only, minus some. The sample includes over 20,000 clones, around 72% seen only once; the top ten take about 12%. These TCRs are of unknown antigen specificity. Using viral peptide pools, the ViraFEST assay grew out antigen-specific CD4+ T cells prior to sequencing. It was after 10 days of culture that CD4+ T cells were isolated. The sample was CD4+ T cells from PBMCs cultured with HCoV-229E spike peptides, taken before COVID-19 vaccination. The receptors originated from a human donor who received a COVID-19 vaccine.

This clone was detected a few times. The chain recombines TRBV5-6 with TRBJ2-1, with D maybe TRBD2 (5 bases). V was pared by 1 base and J by 4 bases, with 6 bases between. This CDR3 contains 13 residues. The germline V gene encodes CDR1 SGHDT and CDR2 YYEEEE. This CDR3 reads CASSLRTYNEQFF. The CDR3 bases are TGTGCCAGCAGCTTGCGGACTTACAATGAGCAGTTCTTC.

This chain joins TRBV2 and TRBJ2-1; D possibly matches TRBD1 or TRBD2 (6 bases each). CDR3 length equals 17 residues. Germline-derived CDR1 and CDR2 are SNHLY and FYNNEI. Between the trimmed V and J ends, which lost 4 bases and 4 bases, there was a span of 20 bases. In DNA form, the CDR3 reads TGTGCCAGCAGTGGTAAATTACACGGAGGGGGTTACAATGAGCAGTTCTTC. Protein product: CASSGKLHGGGYNEQFF.

The chain has TRBV6-5 and TRBJ2-7; D is perhaps TRBD2 (5 bases). V lost 7 bases and J 7 bases, leaving 14 bases between the germline ends. This CDR3 comprises 12 residues. Germline V gene lookup returns CDR1 MNHEY and CDR2 SVGAGI. The CDR3 reads CASKSSRREQYF. DNA for the CDR3: TGTGCCAGCAAGTCTTCTAGGAGGGAGCAGTACTTC.

This chain connects TRBV19 to TRBJ1-5; 10 nucleotides match TRBD1. The CDR3 runs 18 residues. V shed 8 bases and J 3 bases; nucleotides not matched to a gene: 16. Germline V lookup: CDR1 LNHDA, CDR2 SQIVND (reference sequence). The CDR3 spells CASSNAFGGTGVNQPQHF. In DNA, the CDR3 is TGTGCCAGTTCGAACGCCTTCGGGGGGACAGGGGTCAATCAGCCCCAGCATTTT.

The V call is TRBV6-5, the J call TRBJ1-2, with 8 bases fitting TRBD1. There are 15 residues in the CDR3. Trimming removed 4 bases from V and 0 bases from J; junction bases left unmatched: 4. Germline assignment: CDR1 MNHEY and CDR2 SVGAGI. CDR3 region: CASSFEGQANYGYTF. The CDR3 DNA sequence: TGTGCCAGCAGTTTCGAGGGACAGGCTAACTATGGCTACACCTTC.

This chain links TRBV3-1 (or the pseudogene TRBV3-2) with TRBJ2-3; D tentatively reads TRBD1 or TRBD2 (5 bases each). Germline CDR1 is LGHDT and CDR2 is YNNKEL (reference sequence). CDR3 size: 13 residues. Deletions cut 1 base from V and 6 bases from J, with 8 bases between. The CDR3 reads CASSQGGSDTQYF. The CDR3 bases are TGTGCCAGCAGCCAAGGGGGGTCTGATACGCAGTATTTT.

DNA for the CDR3: TGTGCCAGCAGGTACAGGGTGGGAAAAACTGCGCAGTACTTC. Protein product: CASRYRVGKTAQYF. The chain links TRBV11-1 to TRBJ2-7; D may be TRBD1 (6 bases). This CDR3 is 14 amino acids long. Germline V gives CDR1 SGHAT, CDR2 FQDESV (reference sequence). V was trimmed by 6 bases and J by 9 bases, leaving 21 bases between them. The full variable domain, in which reference TRBV11-1 and TRBJ2-7 provide the parts outside the CDR3, is EAEVAQSPRYKITEKSQAVAFWCDPISGHATLYWYRQILGQGPELLVQFQDESVVDDSQLPKDRFSAERLKGVDSTLKIQPAELGDSAMYLCASRYRVGKTAQYFGPGTRLTVT.